This T cell receptor (beta chain) was captured by sequencing in a study of cytomegalovirus exposure and HLA in healthy donors. It was with 60 Vbeta and 13 Jbeta primers that the PCR ran. Measured with immunoSEQ multiplex PCR; TCRdb has only the in-frame clones, and not every one. The sample yields some 150,000 clones, approximately 79% seen once. Unmatched junction bases numbered 14, after V lost 4 bases and J lost 5 bases. This CDR3 is built from 18 residues. Looked up from germline, CDR1 is MNHEY and CDR2 is SMNVEV (reference sequence). General study findings and limits: In a later analysis, several top co-occurrence clusters appeared linked to parvovirus B19, influenza, CMV and Epstein-Barr virus. High sensitivity and specificity were reportedly achieved when the classifier diagnosed cytomegalovirus status.

About this clone itself: What it recognizes is unknown.

The chain carries TRBV27 and TRBJ2-5, with TRBD1 matching 12 bases. The source material was PBMCs. This receptor was identified in a male donor in good health and CMV-seronegative. This CDR3 reads CASSWGPRDRGPGETQYF. CDR3 DNA: TGTGCCAGCAGTTGGGGCCCACGGGACAGGGGGCCGGGGGAGACCCAGTACTTC.